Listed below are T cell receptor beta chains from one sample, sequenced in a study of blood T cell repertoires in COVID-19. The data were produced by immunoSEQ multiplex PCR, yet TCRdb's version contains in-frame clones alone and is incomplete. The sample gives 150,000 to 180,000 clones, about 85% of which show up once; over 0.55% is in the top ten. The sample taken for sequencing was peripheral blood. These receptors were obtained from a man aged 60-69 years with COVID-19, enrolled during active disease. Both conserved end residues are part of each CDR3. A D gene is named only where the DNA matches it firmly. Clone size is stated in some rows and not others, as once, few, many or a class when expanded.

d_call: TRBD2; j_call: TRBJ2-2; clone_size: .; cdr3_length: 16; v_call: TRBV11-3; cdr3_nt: TGTGCCAGCAGCTCAACTAGCGGGACTGTCCCCGGGGAGCTGTTTTTT; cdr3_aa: CASSSTSGTVPGELFF
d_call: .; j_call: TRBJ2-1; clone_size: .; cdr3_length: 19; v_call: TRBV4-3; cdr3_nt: TGCGCCAGCAGCCAAGATTACACGGTAGGGGAAAACTCCTACAATGAGCAGTTCTTC; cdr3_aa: CASSQDYTVGENSYNEQFF
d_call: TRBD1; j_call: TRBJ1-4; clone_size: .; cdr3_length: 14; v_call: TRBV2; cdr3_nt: TGTGCCAGCAGTCTCGGGACAGGGGGCGAAAAACTGTTTTTT; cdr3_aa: CASSLGTGGEKLFF
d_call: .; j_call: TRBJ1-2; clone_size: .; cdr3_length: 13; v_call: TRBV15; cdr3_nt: TGTGCCACCAGCAGAGATAACGGGAAGAGTCGGACCTTC; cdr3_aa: CATSRDNGKSRTF
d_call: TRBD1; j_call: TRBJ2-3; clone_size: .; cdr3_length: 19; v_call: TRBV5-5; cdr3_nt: TGTGCCAGCAGCTCCGCCGAGACAGGGCGCCTTACTAGCACAGATACGCAGTATTTT; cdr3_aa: CASSSAETGRLTSTDTQYF
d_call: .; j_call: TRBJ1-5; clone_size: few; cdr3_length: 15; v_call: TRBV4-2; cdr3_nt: TGTGCCAGCAGCCAAGGACAGGAGAGCAATCAGCCCCAGCATTTT; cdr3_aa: CASSQGQESNQPQHF
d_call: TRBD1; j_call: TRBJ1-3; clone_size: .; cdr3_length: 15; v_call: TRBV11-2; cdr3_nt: TGTGCCAGCAGCGTAGACAGGGGTTCGGGAAACACCATATATTTT; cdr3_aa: CASSVDRGSGNTIYF
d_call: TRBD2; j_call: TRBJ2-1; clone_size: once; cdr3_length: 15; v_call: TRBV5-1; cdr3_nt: TGCGCCAGCAGCTTGGGACTAGCAGACAACAATGAGCAGTTCTTC; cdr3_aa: CASSLGLADNNEQFF
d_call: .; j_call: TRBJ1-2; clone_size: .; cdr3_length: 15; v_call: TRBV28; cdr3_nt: TGTGCCAGCAGTCCCACGCCGGGGGGCGCAAAAGGCTACACCTTC; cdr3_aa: CASSPTPGGAKGYTF
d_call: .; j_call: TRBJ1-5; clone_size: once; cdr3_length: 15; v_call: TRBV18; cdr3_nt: TGTGCCAGCTCACCTGACAACATCAGCAATCAGCCCCAGCATTTT; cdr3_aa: CASSPDNISNQPQHF
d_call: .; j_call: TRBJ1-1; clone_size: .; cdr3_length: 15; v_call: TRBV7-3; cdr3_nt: TGTGCCAGCAGCTTCTTCGCGGGGGCGGGTAGTGAAGCTTTCTTT; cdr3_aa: CASSFFAGAGSEAFF
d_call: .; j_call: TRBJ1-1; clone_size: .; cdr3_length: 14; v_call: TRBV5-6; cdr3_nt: TGTGCCAGCAGCCTAGGACTCGTGAACACTGAAGCTTTCTTT; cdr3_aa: CASSLGLVNTEAFF
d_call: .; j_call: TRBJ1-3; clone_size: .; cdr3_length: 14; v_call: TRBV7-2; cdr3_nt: TGTGCCAGCAGCTTGTTATTCTCTGGAAACACCATATATTTT; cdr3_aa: CASSLLFSGNTIYF
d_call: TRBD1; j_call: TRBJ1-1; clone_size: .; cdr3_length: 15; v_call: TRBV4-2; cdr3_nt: TGTGCCAGCAGCCGATCAAGGGGGCAGGGCACTGAAGCTTTCTTT; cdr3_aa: CASSRSRGQGTEAFF
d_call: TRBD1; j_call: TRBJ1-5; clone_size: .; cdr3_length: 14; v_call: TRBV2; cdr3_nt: TGTGCCAGCAGCAGGACAGGGGGCTTCCAGCCCCAGCATTTT; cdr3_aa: CASSRTGGFQPQHF
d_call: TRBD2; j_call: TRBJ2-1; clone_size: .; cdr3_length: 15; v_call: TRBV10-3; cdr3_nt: TGTGCCATCAGTGAGGGACTAGCGGTTTCGGATGAGCAGTTCTTC; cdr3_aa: CAISEGLAVSDEQFF
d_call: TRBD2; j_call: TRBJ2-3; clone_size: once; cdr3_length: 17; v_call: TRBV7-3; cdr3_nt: TGTGCCAGCAGCTTAAGGGCGGGAGCTCTAATCGGAGATACGCAGTATTTT; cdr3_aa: CASSLRAGALIGDTQYF
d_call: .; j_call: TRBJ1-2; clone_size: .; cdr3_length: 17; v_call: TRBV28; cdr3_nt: TGTGCCAGCAGTTTGCGAGCTCCCCCCTCAGGCAGCTATGGCTACACCTTC; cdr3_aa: CASSLRAPPSGSYGYTF
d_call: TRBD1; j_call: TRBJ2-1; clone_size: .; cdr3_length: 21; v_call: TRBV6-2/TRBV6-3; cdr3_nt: TGTGCCAGCAGTTATCAGGGGACAGGGACGCGGGGTGGGGCTTCATACAATGAGCAGTTCTTC; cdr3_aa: CASSYQGTGTRGGASYNEQFF
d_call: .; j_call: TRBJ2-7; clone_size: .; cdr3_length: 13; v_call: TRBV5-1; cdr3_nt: TGCGCCAGCAGCTTGGTGGTCGGAGGCGAGCAGTACTTC; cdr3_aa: CASSLVVGGEQYF
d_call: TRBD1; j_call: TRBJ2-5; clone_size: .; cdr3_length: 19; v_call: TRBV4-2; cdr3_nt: TGTGCCAGCAGCCAAGATGGTGCGGTGGGACAGGGGAACCAAGAGACCCAGTACTTC; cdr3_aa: CASSQDGAVGQGNQETQYF
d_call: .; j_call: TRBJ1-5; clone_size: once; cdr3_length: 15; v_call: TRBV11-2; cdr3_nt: TGTGCCAGCAGCTTAGGAGCGGGGGCTAGCCAGCCCCAGCATTTT; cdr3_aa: CASSLGAGASQPQHF
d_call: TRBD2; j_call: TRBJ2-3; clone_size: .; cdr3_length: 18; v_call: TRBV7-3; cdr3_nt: TGTGCCAGCAGCCGGGGCGGGGGTTCTCCCTTTAGCACAGATACGCAGTATTTT; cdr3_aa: CASSRGGGSPFSTDTQYF
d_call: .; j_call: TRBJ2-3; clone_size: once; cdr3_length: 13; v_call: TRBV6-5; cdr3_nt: TGTGCCAGCAGTTCCACTAGCAAAGATACGCAGTATTTT; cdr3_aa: CASSSTSKDTQYF
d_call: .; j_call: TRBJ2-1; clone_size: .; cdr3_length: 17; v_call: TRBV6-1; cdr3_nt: TGTGCCAGCAGTGAACTTAATAGGGCAGGGGGGTTCGGTGAGCAGTTCTTC; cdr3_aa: CASSELNRAGGFGEQFF
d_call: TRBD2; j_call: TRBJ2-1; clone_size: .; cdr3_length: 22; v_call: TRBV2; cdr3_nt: TGTGCCAGCAGTACCCCTGCGACTAGCGGGAGTGTGGGGGGAAGCTCCTACAATGAGCAGTTCTTC; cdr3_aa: CASSTPATSGSVGGSSYNEQFF
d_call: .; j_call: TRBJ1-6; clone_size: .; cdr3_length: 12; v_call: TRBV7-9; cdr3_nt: TGTGCCAGCCGTCGAGGGGAGGCACCCCTCCACTTT; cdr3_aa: CASRRGEAPLHF
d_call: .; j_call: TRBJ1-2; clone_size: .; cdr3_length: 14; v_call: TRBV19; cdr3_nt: TGTGCCAGTAGTATGGGACAACTTAGAGATGGCTACACCTTC; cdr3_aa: CASSMGQLRDGYTF